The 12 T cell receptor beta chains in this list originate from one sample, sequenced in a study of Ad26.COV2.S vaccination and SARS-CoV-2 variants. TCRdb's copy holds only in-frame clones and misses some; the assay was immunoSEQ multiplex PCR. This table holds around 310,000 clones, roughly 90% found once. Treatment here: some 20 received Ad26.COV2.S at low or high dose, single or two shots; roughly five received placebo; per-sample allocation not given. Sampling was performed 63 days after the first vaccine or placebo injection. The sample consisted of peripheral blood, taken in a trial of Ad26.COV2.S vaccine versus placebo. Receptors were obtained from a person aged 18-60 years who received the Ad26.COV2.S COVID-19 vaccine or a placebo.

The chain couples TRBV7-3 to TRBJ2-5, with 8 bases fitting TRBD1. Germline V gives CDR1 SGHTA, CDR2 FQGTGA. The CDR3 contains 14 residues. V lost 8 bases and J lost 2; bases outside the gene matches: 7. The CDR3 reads CASGQGGGQETQYF. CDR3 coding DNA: TGTGCCAGCGGACAGGGAGGAGGGCAAGAGACCCAGTACTTC.

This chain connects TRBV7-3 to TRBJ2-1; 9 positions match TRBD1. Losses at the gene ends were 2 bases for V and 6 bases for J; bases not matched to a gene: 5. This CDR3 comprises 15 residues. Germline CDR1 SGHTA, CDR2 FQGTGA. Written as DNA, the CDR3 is TGTGCCAGCAGCTTATGGACAGGGGATCTCAATGAGCAGTTCTTC. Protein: CASSLWTGDLNEQFF. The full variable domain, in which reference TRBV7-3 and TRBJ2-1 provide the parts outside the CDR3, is GAGVSQTPSNKVTEKGKYVELRCDPISGHTALYWYRQSLGQGPEFLIYFQGTGAADDSGLPNDRFFAVRPEGSVSTLKIQRTERGDSAVYLCASSLWTGDLNEQFFGPGTRLTVL.

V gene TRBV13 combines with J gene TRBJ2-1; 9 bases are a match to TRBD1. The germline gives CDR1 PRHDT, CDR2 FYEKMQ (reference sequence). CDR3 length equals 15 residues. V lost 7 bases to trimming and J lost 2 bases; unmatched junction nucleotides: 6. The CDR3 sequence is CASTLGQGTYNEQFF. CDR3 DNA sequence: TGTGCCAGCACCCTGGGACAGGGCACCTACAATGAGCAGTTCTTC. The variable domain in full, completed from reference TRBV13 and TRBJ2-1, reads AAGVIQSPRHLIKEKRETATLKCYPIPRHDTVYWYQQGPGQDPQFLISFYEKMQSDKGSIPDRFSAQQFSDYHSELNMSSLELGDSALYFCASTLGQGTYNEQFFGPGTRLTVL.

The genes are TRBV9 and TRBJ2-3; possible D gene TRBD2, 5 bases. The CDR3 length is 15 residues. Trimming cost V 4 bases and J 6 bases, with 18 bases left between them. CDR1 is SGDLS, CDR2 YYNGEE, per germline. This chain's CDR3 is CASSPWTTRGDTQYF. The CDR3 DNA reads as TGTGCCAGCAGCCCATGGACCACACGAGGGGATACGCAGTATTTT.

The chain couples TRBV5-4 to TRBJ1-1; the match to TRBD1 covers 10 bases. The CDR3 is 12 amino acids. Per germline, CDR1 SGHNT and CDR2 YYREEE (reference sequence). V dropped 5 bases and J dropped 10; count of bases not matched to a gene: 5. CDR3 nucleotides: TGTGCCAGCAGTGCCCGGGACAGGGGAGCTTTCTTT. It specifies CASSARDRGAFF. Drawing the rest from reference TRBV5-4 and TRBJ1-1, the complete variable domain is ETGVTQSPTHLIKTRGQQVTLRCSSQSGHNTVSWYQQALGQGPQFIFQYYREEENGRGNFPPRFSGLQFPNYSSELNVNALELDDSALYLCASSARDRGAFFGQGTRLTVV.

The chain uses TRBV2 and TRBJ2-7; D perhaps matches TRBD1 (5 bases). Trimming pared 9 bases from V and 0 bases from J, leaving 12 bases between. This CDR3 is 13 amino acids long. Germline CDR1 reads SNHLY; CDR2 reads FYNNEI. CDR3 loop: CARTDSSSYEQYF. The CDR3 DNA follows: TGTGCCAGGACTGACAGTAGCTCCTACGAGCAGTACTTC. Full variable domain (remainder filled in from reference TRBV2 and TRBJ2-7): EPEVTQTPSHQVTQMGQEVILRCVPISNHLYFYWYRQILGQKVEFLVSFYNNEISEKSEIFDDQFSVERPDGSNFTLKIRSTKLEDSAMYFCARTDSSSYEQYFGPGTRLTVT.

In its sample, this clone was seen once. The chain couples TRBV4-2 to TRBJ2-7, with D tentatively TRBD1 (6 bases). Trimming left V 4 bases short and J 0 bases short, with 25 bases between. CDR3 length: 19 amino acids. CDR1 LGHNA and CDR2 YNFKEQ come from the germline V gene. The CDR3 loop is CASSLMTGRFKGGSYEQYF. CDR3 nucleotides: TGTGCCAGCAGCCTCATGACAGGTCGATTCAAAGGGGGCTCCTACGAGCAGTACTTC.

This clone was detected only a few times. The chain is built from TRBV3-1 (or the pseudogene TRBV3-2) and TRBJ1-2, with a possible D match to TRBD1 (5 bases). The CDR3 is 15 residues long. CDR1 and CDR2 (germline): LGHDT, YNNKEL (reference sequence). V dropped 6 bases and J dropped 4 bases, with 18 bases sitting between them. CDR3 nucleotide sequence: TGTGCCAGCAGGTCGGGGGGGGACGGTGCCTATGGCTACACCTTC. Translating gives CASRSGGDGAYGYTF.

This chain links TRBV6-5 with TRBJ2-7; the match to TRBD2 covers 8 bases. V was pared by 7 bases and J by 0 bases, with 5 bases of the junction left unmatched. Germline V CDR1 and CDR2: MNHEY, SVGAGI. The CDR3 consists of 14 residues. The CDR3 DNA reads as TGTGCCAGCACCCGGGGGGGTAGCTCCTACGAGCAGTACGTC. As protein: CASTRGGSSYEQYV.

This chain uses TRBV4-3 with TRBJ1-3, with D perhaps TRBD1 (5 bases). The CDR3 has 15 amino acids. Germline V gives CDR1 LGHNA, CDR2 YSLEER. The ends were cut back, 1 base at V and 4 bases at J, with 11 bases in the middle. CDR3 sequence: CASSQVQGTGNTIYF. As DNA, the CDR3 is TGCGCCAGCAGCCAAGTCCAGGGCACGGGAAACACCATATATTTT.

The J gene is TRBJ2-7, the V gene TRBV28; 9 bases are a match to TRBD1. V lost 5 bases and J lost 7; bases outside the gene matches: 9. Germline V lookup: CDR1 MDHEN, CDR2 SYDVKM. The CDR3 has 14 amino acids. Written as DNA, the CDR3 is TGTGCCAGCAGTCTAGGGGACAGGGTGGGTGAGCAGTACTTC. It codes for CASSLGDRVGEQYF. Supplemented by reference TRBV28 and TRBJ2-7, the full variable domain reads DVKVTQSSRYLVKRTGEKVFLECVQDMDHENMFWYRQDPGLGLRLIYFSYDVKMKEKGDIPEGYSVSREKKERFSLILESASTNQTSMYLCASSLGDRVGEQYFGPGTRLTVT.

The CDR3 region is CASSYPTGGTQYF. DNA for the CDR3: TGTGCCAGCAGTTACCCAACTGGGGGGACCCAGTACTTC. The chain links TRBV6-6 to TRBJ2-5, with D perhaps matching TRBD1 or TRBD2 (5 bases each). The CDR3 contains 13 residues. Germline CDR1 reads MNHNY; CDR2 reads SVGAGI (reference sequence). V was clipped by 2 bases and J by 7 bases, with 11 bases between them.